The 21 T cell receptor beta chains given below trace back to one sample, sequenced in a study of blood T cells in healthy people across ages. The authors ran a second PCR of about 6 to 11 cycles using a sample-barcoded 5' primer and a J-beta primer mix. A single record per CDR3 protein comes from TCRdb applying MiXCR to the 5' RACE reads. The sample lists 1.5 million to 2 million distinct CDR3 sequences; roughly 49% were seen once. Sequences were obtained from blood. The receptor set was obtained from a woman in her thirties or forties in good health.

The chain couples TRBV7-9 to TRBJ1-2, with 10 bases that match TRBD1. The J segment lost 6 bases and the V segment lost 1 base, leaving 5 bases of the junction unmatched. The germline V gene encodes CDR1 SEHNR and CDR2 FQNEAQ (reference sequence). The CDR3 runs to 15 residues. The DNA of the CDR3 is TGTGCCAGCAGCTTAGGGGGACAGGGGCGGAATGGCTACACCTTC. Protein product: CASSLGGQGRNGYTF.

The CDR3 nucleotides read TGCAGTGCTAGGCTTATGAGTGCGAACACTGAAGCTTTCTTT. The encoded protein is CSARLMSANTEAFF. V usage is TRBV20-1 and J usage is TRBJ1-1; unclear D gene. Germline values: CDR1 DFQATT, CDR2 SNEGSKA (reference sequence). The CDR3 sequence is 14 residues long. Trimming removed 3 bases from V and 1 base from J, with 12 bases in between.

There are a few counts of this clonotype. The gene calls are TRBV11-2 and TRBJ2-5; 11 bases align to TRBD2. The germline V gene encodes CDR1 SGHAT and CDR2 FQNNGV. This CDR3 comprises 16 residues. V lost 6 bases and J lost 2; bases outside the gene matches: 8. The CDR3 nucleotides are TGTGCCAGCAGGCGTCCGGGACTAGCGGATCAAGAGACCCAGTACTTC. Protein product: CASRRPGLADQETQYF. The full variable domain, in which reference TRBV11-2 and TRBJ2-5 provide the parts outside the CDR3, is EAGVAQSPRYKIIEKRQSVAFWCNPISGHATLYWYQQILGQGPKLLIQFQNNGVVDDSQLPKDRFSAERLKGVDSTLKIQPAKLEDSAVYLCASRRPGLADQETQYFGPGTRLLVL.

This clonotype was counted ten times or more. The chain combines TRBV6-2 or TRBV6-3 with TRBJ2-1; D is possibly TRBD1 (5 bases). Germline assignment: CDR1 MNHEY and CDR2 SVGEGT. The CDR3 runs to 16 residues. Deletions cut 5 bases from V and 1 base from J, with 15 bases between. The CDR3 spells CASSNPGFRSYNEQFF. Here the CDR3 DNA reads TGTGCCAGCAGTAACCCAGGGTTTAGATCCTACAATGAGCAGTTCTTC.

The gene calls are TRBV7-2 and TRBJ2-5; D is possibly TRBD2 (7 bases). Trimming took off 0 bases at V and 2 bases at J, with 13 bases between the two ends. Germline V lookup: CDR1 SGHTA, CDR2 FQGNSA. The CDR3 has 16 amino acids. The CDR3 sequence: CASSLAWGRGQETQYF. The CDR3 DNA sequence: TGTGCCAGCAGCTTAGCGTGGGGGAGGGGGCAAGAGACCCAGTACTTC.

This chain joins TRBV6-2 or TRBV6-3 and TRBJ1-5, with D possibly matching TRBD1 (5 bases). Germline V gene sequence: CDR1 MNHEY, CDR2 SVGEGT. Trimming left V 2 bases short and J 4 bases short, with 12 bases between. CDR3 length: 15 residues. The chain's CDR3 is CASSYGAGRNQPQHF. CDR3 sequence (DNA): TGTGCCAGCAGTTACGGGGCAGGGCGGAATCAGCCCCAGCATTTT.

Only a few counts were recorded for this clonotype. V gene TRBV20-1 combines with J gene TRBJ2-7; D assignment may be TRBD1 or TRBD2 (5 bases each). Trimming cost V 7 bases and J 7 bases, with 17 bases left between them. Germline values: CDR1 DFQATT, CDR2 SNEGSKA (reference sequence). The CDR3 extends over 12 amino acids. The CDR3 reads CSVGPFGREQYF. The CDR3 DNA reads as TGCAGTGTGGGACCCTTCGGGCGGGAGCAGTACTTC.

V and J are TRBV7-2 and TRBJ2-3; no reliable D call. Trimming took 4 bases from V and 2 from J, leaving 10 bases between them. The CDR3 runs to 14 residues. Germline lookup yields CDR1 SGHTA and CDR2 FQGNSA. CDR3 sequence: CASSSFTTTDTQYF. DNA for the CDR3: TGTGCCAGCAGCTCCTTTACTACCACAGATACGCAGTATTTT.

This sequence joins TRBV28 and TRBJ2-4; no definite D call. The CDR3 loop spans 15 amino acids. V was cut by 3 bases and J by 0 bases, with 9 bases left in between. Germline assignment: CDR1 MDHEN and CDR2 SYDVKM. The CDR3 spells CASSFPRLAKNIQYF. CDR3 in DNA: TGTGCCAGCAGTTTCCCCCGCCTAGCCAAAAACATTCAGTACTTC. Full variable domain (outside the CDR3, taken from reference TRBV28 and TRBJ2-4): DVKVTQSSRYLVKRTGEKVFLECVQDMDHENMFWYRQDPGLGLRLIYFSYDVKMKEKGDIPEGYSVSREKKERFSLILESASTNQTSMYLCASSFPRLAKNIQYFGAGTRLSVL.

This sequence joins TRBV20-1 and TRBJ2-1; a weak D match, TRBD1 (5 bases). The V and J ends lost 7 bases and 9 bases respectively, with 16 bases between them. Germline assignment: CDR1 DFQATT and CDR2 SNEGSKA (reference sequence). The CDR3 runs to 12 residues. The CDR3 DNA reads as TGCAGTGTCCCCACAGGAGTTACTGAGCAGTTCTTC. This translates into CSVPTGVTEQFF.

The chain uses TRBV6-1 and TRBJ2-5; 7 nucleotides line up with TRBD1. CDR1 and CDR2 (germline): MNHNS, SASEGT. After removal of 1 base from V and 3 bases from J, the junction contained 11 bases not matched to a gene. This CDR3 region has 17 residues. CDR3 residues: CASSEGWGTAKKETQYF. CDR3 DNA sequence: TGTGCCAGCAGTGAAGGTTGGGGGACAGCAAAGAAAGAGACCCAGTACTTC.

The genes are TRBV6-5 and TRBJ1-2, with 8 bases identical to TRBD1. Germline V gene data show CDR1 as MNHEY and CDR2 as SVGAGI. Losses at the gene ends were 5 bases for V and 5 bases for J; bases not matched to a gene: 13. The CDR3 runs 16 residues. The CDR3 spells CASSRQGATIFYGYTF. CDR3 coding DNA: TGTGCCAGCAGTCGGCAGGGGGCCACGATATTTTATGGCTACACCTTC.

The chain is built from TRBV6-2 or TRBV6-3 and TRBJ1-1, with 9 bases identical to TRBD1. Germline V CDR1 and CDR2: MNHEY, SVGEGT. This CDR3 has 17 amino acids. V trimming: 6 bases; J trimming: 0 bases; junction bases outside the gene matches: 11. The chain's CDR3 is CASSPPGQGMVNTEAFF. The CDR3 DNA reads TGTGCCAGCAGCCCCCCGGGACAGGGTATGGTGAACACTGAAGCTTTCTTT.

The chain uses TRBV12-3 or TRBV12-4 and TRBJ2-4; 7 bases line up with TRBD2. TRBJ2-5 explains the end of the DNA better; the J call may be wrong. The CDR3 has 13 residues. The CDR3 loop is CASGDYLRETQYF. The DNA of the CDR3 is TGTGCCAGCGGGGACTACCTCAGGGAGACCCAGTACTTC.

J is TRBJ1-2 and V is TRBV20-1, with TRBD1 matching over 7 bases. Per germline, CDR1 DFQATT and CDR2 SNEGSKA (reference sequence). V lost 2 bases, J lost 0 bases, and 12 bases stayed unmatched. The CDR3 is 17 residues long. The CDR3 here is CSARNRQGDHPNYGYTF. CDR3 in DNA: TGCAGTGCTAGAAACCGGCAGGGGGATCATCCTAACTATGGCTACACCTTC.

This chain uses TRBV9 with TRBJ2-1; TRBD1 matches 7 bases. V lost 4 bases and J lost 4; bases outside the gene matches: 8. CDR1 and CDR2 from the germline V gene are SGDLS and YYNGEE. The CDR3 is 15 amino acids. The CDR3 here is CASSIQGNSYNEQFF. The CDR3 DNA sequence: TGTGCCAGCAGCATACAGGGGAACTCTTACAATGAGCAGTTCTTC.

This sequence joins TRBV20-1 and TRBJ2-3; 9 bases align to TRBD2. The CDR3 consists of 16 residues. Trimming took 0 bases from V and 1 from J; bases not matched to a gene: 5. Germline V gene lookup returns CDR1 DFQATT and CDR2 SNEGSKA (reference sequence). Written as DNA, the CDR3 is TGCAGTGCTAGAGACAGTAGCGGGGGCCGCACAGATACGCAGTATTTT. It codes for CSARDSSGGRTDTQYF.

The rearrangement links TRBV6-5 to TRBJ2-7; 7 bases agree with TRBD1. V gave up 4 bases and J gave up 0 bases; unmatched junction bases: 3. CDR1 and CDR2 (germline): MNHEY, SVGAGI. The CDR3 loop spans 14 amino acids. CDR3 DNA sequence: TGTGCCAGCAGTTCTTGGACAGGCTCCTACGAGCAGTACTTC. Protein sequence: CASSSWTGSYEQYF.

V usage is TRBV4-3 and J usage is TRBJ1-6; no reliable D call. This CDR3 spans 15 amino acids. Per germline, CDR1 LGHNA and CDR2 YSLEER. V lost 1 base, J lost 8 bases, and 12 bases lay in between. The CDR3 loop reads CASSQGAAPDSPLHF. DNA of the CDR3: TGCGCCAGCAGCCAAGGGGCCGCGCCGGATTCACCCCTCCACTTT.

The chain recombines TRBV12-3 or TRBV12-4 with TRBJ1-5; TRBD1 might be the D (5 bases). Trimming took off 7 bases at V and 5 bases at J, with 15 bases between the two ends. The CDR3 has 14 residues. The DNA of the CDR3 is TGTGCCAGCAAAAGATTGGGGGGGGATCAGCCCCAGCATTTT. As protein: CASKRLGGDQPQHF.

The rearrangement links TRBV2 to TRBJ1-5, with TRBD1 matching 11 bases. The CDR3 has 15 residues. CDR1 and CDR2 (germline): SNHLY, FYNNEI. The V and J ends lost 7 bases and 4 bases, in that order; junction bases with no gene match: 6. CDR3 nucleotides: TGTGCCAGCAAATTGGGACAGGGGGTAAATCAGCCCCAGCATTTT. Amino acids: CASKLGQGVNQPQHF.